This T cell receptor (beta chain) was recorded in a study of patients and donors after allogeneic stem cell transplantation. This clonotype has more than one count but fewer than ten. The ends were cut back, 4 bases at V and 5 bases at J, with 11 bases in the middle. CDR1 and CDR2 (germline): SNHLY, FYNNEI. CDR3 length: 13 amino acids. TCRdb ran MiXCR on the RT-PCR reads and lists one entry per CDR3 protein. The sample has around 150,000 distinct CDR3 sequences, about a third seen once. The clonotype originates from a human donor who was either an allogeneic HSCT recipient or a stem cell or donor lymphocyte infusion donor (not recorded which). It is not recorded whose cells these are; they may come from a transplant donor. The sequencing input was blood, either unsorted or a sorted T cell fraction (not recorded which). The chain uses TRBV2 and TRBJ1-1; tentatively, D is TRBD1 (5 bases). The CDR3 DNA reads as TGTGCCAGCAGTGTCCGCCAGGGAACTGAAGCTTTCTTT. It is translated as CASSVRQGTEAFF.